The rows below give T cell receptor beta chains drawn from one sample of a study of glioma-infiltrating T cells. TCRdb re-called the multiplex PCR reads through MiXCR, storing one row per CDR3 protein. The profile covers about 110,000 distinct CDR3 sequences, with 20% to 25% appearing a single time and approximately 35% taken by the ten largest. The sample comprised glioma tissue, nonneoplastic brain tissue, or PBMCs (not recorded which). The origin of the receptors is a human donor with low-grade glioma or glioblastoma, undergoing nonglioma brain surgery, or in good health (not recorded which). Each CDR3 is given with its conserved first and last residue. A D gene is named only where the DNA matches it firmly. Clone size is given for some rows only: seen once, a few or many times, or a class if the clone is expanded.

>TRBV2|TRBJ2-1|.|many
CASSETGDEQFF
TGTGCCAGCAGTGAGACTGGGGATGAGCAGTTCTTC
>TRBV20-1|TRBJ1-5|.|few
CSAKYTDYQPQHF
TGCAGTGCTAAATATACAGATTATCAGCCCCAGCATTTT
>TRBV19|TRBJ1-2|TRBD1|many
CASRVTGTGPTGYTF
TGTGCCAGTAGGGTCACTGGGACAGGACCTACGGGCTACACCTTC
>TRBV27|TRBJ2-2|.|.
CASSLSIGEIGGNGELFF
TGTGCCAGCAGTTTATCGATCGGCGAGATAGGTGGGAACGGGGAGCTGTTTTTT
>TRBV18|TRBJ1-1|.|many
CASSTNPPRANTEAFF
TGTGCCAGCTCAACCAACCCTCCCAGAGCGAACACTGAAGCTTTCTTT
>TRBV19|TRBJ1-4|.|many
CASTHTGSEKLFF
TGTGCCAGTACCCACACAGGGAGTGAAAAACTGTTTTTT
>TRBV7-6|TRBJ1-1|.|many
CASSLDLTRSSTEAFF
TGTGCCAGCAGCTTAGACCTGACCCGTTCGTCGACTGAAGCTTTCTTT
>TRBV27|TRBJ1-6|.|many
CASSLFGPRGPYNSPLHF
TGTGCCAGCAGTTTATTTGGCCCACGAGGGCCCTATAATTCACCCCTCCACTTT
>TRBV18|TRBJ2-1|.|many
CASSLLDEQFF
TGTGCCAGCTCACTCTTAGATGAGCAGTTCTTC
>TRBV20-1|TRBJ1-6|.|many
CSASYNSPLHF
TGCAGTGCTAGCTATAATTCACCCCTCCACTTT
>TRBV6-2/TRBV6-3|TRBJ2-2|.|.
CASSYDRRTGELFF
TGTGCTAGCAGTTATGATCGACGCACCGGGGAGCTGTTTTTT
>TRBV3-1|TRBJ2-1|TRBD2|many
CASSQDSTSGSYNEQFF
TGTGCCAGCAGCCAGGACTCCACTAGCGGGTCCTACAATGAGCAGTTCTTC
>TRBV20-1|TRBJ1-5|.|many
CSAREAGRAGQPQHF
TGCAGTGCTAGAGAGGCGGGACGGGCGGGTCAGCCCCAGCATTTT
>TRBV12-3/TRBV12-4|TRBJ2-2|TRBD1|few
CASSTGQGGTGELFF
TGTGCCAGCAGTACCGGACAGGGCGGAACCGGGGAGCTGTTTTTT
>TRBV20-1|TRBJ1-5|.|many
CSARGQRNQPQHF
TGCAGTGCTAGAGGGCAGCGCAATCAGCCCCAGCATTTT
>TRBV12-3/TRBV12-4|TRBJ1-1|TRBD1|many
CASRTQGDTEAFF
TGTGCCAGCAGGACACAGGGGGACACTGAAGCTTTCTTT
>TRBV20-1|TRBJ2-7|.|many
CSARDRAGFNEQYF
TGCAGTGCTAGAGATCGGGCGGGGTTCAACGAGCAGTACTTC
>TRBV24-1|TRBJ2-3|.|many
CATSDRRRDTQYF
TGTGCCACCAGTGACCGACGAAGAGATACGCAGTATTTT
>TRBV25-1|TRBJ1-1|.|.
CASSDWLVNTEAFF
TGTGCCAGCAGTGATTGGTTGGTGAACACTGAAGCTTTCTTT
>TRBV5-1|TRBJ2-7|.|few
CASSGGQTYEQYF
TGCGCCAGCAGCGGTGGACAGACCTACGAGCAGTACTTC